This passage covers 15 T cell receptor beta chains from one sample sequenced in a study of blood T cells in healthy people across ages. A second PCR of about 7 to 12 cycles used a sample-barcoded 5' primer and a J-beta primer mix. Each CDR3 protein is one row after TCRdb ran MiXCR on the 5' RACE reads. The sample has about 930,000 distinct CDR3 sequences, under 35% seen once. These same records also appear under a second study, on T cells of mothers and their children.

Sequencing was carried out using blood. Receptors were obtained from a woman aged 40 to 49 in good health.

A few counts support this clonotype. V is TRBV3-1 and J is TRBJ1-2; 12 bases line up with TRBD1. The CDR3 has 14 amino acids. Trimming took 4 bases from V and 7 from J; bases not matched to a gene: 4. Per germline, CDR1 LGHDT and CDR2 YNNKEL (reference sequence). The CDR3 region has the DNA TGTGCCAGCAGCCGGGGACAGGGGGCGAGTGGCTACACCTTC. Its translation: CASSRGQGASGYTF.

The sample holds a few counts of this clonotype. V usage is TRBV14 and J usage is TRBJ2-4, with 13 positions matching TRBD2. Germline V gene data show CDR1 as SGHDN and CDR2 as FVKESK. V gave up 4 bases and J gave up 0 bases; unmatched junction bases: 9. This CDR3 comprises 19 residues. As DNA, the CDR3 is TGTGCCAGCAGCCCCCACCGACTAGCGGGGGGAAAAGCCAAAAACATTCAGTACTTC. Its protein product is CASSPHRLAGGKAKNIQYF.

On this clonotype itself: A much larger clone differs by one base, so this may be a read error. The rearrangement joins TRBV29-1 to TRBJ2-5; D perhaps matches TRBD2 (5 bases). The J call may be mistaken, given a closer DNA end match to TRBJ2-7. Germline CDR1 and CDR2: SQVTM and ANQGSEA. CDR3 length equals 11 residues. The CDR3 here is CSAGERSEQYF. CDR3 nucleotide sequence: TGCAGCGCTGGGGAGAGGAGCGAGCAGTACTTC.

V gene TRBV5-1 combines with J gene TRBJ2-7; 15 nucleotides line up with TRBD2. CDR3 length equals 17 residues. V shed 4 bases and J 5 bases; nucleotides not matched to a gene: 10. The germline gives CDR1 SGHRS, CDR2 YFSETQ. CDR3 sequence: CASSPKGLAGGCDEQYF. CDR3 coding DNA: TGCGCCAGCAGCCCCAAGGGACTAGCGGGGGGATGCGACGAGCAGTACTTC.

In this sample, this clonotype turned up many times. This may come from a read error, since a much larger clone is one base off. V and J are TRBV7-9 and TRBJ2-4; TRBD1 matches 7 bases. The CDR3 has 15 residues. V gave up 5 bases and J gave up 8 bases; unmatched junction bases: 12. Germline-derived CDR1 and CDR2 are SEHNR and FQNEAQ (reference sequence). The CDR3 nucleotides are TGTGCCAGCAGCCCGAGGACAGGATCCCGCGACATTCAGTACTTC. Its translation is CASSPRTGSRDIQYF.

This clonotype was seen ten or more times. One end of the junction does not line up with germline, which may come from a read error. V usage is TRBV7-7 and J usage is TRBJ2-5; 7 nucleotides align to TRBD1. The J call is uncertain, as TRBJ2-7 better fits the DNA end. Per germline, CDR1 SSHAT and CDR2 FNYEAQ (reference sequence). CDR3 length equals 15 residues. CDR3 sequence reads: CASSHRGSPLDEQYF. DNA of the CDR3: TGTGCTAGCAGCCACAGGGGATCCCCCCTCGACGAGCAGTACTTC.

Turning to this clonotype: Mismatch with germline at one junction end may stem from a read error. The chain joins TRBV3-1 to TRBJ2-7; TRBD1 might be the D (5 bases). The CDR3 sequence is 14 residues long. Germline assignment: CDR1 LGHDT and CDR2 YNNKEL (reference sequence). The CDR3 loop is CARSPAGFSYEQYF. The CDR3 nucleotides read TGTGCCCGCAGCCCGGCAGGGTTTTCCTACGAGCAGTACTTC.

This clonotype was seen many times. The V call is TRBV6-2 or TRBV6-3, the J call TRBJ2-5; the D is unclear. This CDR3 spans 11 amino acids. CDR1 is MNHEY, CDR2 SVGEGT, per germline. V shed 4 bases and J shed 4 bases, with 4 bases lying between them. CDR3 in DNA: TGTGCCAGCAGTTGGGGAGAGACCCAGTACTTC. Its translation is CASSWGETQYF.

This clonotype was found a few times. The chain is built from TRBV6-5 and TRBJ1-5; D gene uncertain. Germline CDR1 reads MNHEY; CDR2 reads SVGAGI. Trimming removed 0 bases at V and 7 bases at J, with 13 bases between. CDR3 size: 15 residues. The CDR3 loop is CASSYSAGRVQPQHF. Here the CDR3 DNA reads TGTGCCAGCAGTTACTCGGCAGGAAGGGTACAGCCCCAGCATTTT.

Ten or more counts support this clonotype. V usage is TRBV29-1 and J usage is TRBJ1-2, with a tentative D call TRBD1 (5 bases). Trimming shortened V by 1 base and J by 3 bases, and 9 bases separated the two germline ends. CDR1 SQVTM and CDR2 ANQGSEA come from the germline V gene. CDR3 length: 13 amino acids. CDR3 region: CSVEARADYGYTF. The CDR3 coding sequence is TGCAGCGTTGAAGCCAGGGCCGACTATGGCTACACCTTC.

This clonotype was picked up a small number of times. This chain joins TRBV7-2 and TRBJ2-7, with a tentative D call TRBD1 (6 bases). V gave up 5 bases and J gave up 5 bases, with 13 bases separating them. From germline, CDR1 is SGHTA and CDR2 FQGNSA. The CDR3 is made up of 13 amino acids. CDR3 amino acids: CASSDPGVNEQYF. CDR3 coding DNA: TGTGCCAGCAGCGACCCAGGGGTCAACGAGCAGTACTTC.

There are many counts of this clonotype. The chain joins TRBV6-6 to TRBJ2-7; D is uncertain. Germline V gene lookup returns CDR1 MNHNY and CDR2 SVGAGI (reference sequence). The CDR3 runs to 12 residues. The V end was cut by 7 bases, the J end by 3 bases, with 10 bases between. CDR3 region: CASIDKFYEQYF. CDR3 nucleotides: TGTGCCAGCATCGACAAATTCTACGAGCAGTACTTC.

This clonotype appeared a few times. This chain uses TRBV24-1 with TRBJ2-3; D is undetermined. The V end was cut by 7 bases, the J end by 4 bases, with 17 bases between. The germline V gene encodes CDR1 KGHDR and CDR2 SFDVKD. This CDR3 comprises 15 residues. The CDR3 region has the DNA TGTGCCACCAGCATGGACCAAGGGATCCCAGATACGCAGTATTTT. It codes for CATSMDQGIPDTQYF.

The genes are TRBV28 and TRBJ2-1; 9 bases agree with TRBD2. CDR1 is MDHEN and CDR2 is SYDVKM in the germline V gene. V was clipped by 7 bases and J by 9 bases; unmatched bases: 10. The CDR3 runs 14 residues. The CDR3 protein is CASKGGGAYSEQFF. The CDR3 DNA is TGTGCCAGCAAGGGCGGGGGGGCGTATAGTGAGCAGTTCTTC.

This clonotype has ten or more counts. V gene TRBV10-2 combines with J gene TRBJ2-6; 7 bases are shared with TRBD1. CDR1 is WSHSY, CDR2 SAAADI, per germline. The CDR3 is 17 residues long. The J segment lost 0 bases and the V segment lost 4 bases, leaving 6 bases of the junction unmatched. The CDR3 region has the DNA TGCGCCAGCAGTGGCCGGGACAGTGACTCTGGGGCCAACGTCCTGACTTTC. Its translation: CASSGRDSDSGANVLTF.